This T cell receptor beta chain derives from a study of OX40 agonist ivuxolimab in advanced cancers. TCRdb's table, derived via immunoSEQ multiplex PCR, lists solely in-frame clones and lacks some. The sample has 65,000 to 75,000 clones; roughly nine tenths are singletons. This CDR3 comprises 14 residues. CDR1 SEHNR and CDR2 FQNEAQ come from the germline V gene (reference sequence). The germline V and J ends were trimmed by 1 base and 5 bases, with 6 bases remaining between them. The clonotype originates from an adult with an advanced solid tumor such as melanoma, head and neck, liver or kidney cancer. The sequenced sample was CD4+ or CD8+ T cells sorted from blood, obtained in a trial of the OX40 agonist ivuxolimab. V and J are TRBV7-9 and TRBJ1-6; D ambiguous. CDR3 DNA sequence: TGTGCCAGCAGCTTAGGGGGTGATAATTCACCCCTCCACTTT. It is translated as CASSLGGDNSPLHF.